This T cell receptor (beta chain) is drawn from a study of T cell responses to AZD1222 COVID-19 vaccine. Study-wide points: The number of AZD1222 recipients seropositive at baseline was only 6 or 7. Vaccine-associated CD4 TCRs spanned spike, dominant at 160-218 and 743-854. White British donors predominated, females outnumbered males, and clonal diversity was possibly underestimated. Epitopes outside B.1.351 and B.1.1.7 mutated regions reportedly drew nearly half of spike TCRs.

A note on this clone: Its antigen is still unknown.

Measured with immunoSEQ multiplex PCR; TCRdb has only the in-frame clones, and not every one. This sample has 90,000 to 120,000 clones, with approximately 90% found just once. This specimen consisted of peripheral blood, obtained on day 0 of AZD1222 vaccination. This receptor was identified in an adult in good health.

The chain's CDR3 is CASSEGQAPRLELFF. The CDR3, as DNA: TGTGCCAGCAGTGAAGGACAGGCGCCTCGGTTGGAACTGTTTTTT. The chain employs TRBV2 and TRBJ1-4; D is perhaps TRBD1 (6 bases). The germline gives CDR1 SNHLY, CDR2 FYNNEI. This CDR3 has 15 amino acids. V was shortened by 1 base and J by 12 bases, with 18 bases between the two germline ends.